The 16 T cell receptor beta chains below come from one sample, sequenced in a study of T-cell reconstitution after alpha-beta-depleted transplantation in children. As it was prepared, the TCRbeta library received unique molecular identifiers. Each CDR3 protein gets one entry after TCRdb re-called the PCR reads with MiXCR. The top ten hold around 30% of the sample, which has just over 950,000 distinct CDR3 sequences, roughly 29% seen once. The sequencing here drew on PBMCs, mostly from graft donor cells, taken 360 days after TCRalphabeta/CD19-depleted stem cell transplant. The source of these receptors is a boy younger than two who had a stem cell transplant for SCID, so the T cells may come from the graft donor.

The chain has TRBV4-3 and TRBJ1-1; 7 nucleotides line up with TRBD1. The junction had 8 bases not matched to a gene; V was cut back by 1 base and J by 3 bases. This CDR3 region has 16 residues. Germline V gives CDR1 LGHNA, CDR2 YSLEER. The CDR3 loop reads CASSQVNRGWDTEAFF. The CDR3, as DNA: TGCGCCAGCAGCCAAGTCAACAGGGGTTGGGACACTGAAGCTTTCTTT.

The chain joins TRBV2 to TRBJ2-1, with 11 bases aligning to TRBD2. This CDR3 comprises 13 residues. Germline V gene lookup returns CDR1 SNHLY and CDR2 FYNNEI. With 7 bases clipped from V and 5 bases from J, the junction kept 1 base outside the gene matches. The CDR3 nucleotides read TGTGCCAGCACTAGCGGGGGGAACAATGAGCAGTTCTTC. Translated: CASTSGGNNEQFF.

This chain joins TRBV7-8 and TRBJ2-7; D not resolved. Trimming pared 8 bases from V and 3 bases from J, leaving 14 bases between. CDR3 length: 13 amino acids. From germline, CDR1 is SGHVS and CDR2 FQNEAQ. CDR3 amino acids: CASGRAAGYEQYF. DNA for the CDR3: TGTGCCAGCGGTAGGGCGGCAGGCTACGAGCAGTACTTC.

This clonotype was seen more than once but under ten times. This chain connects TRBV5-6 to TRBJ1-4; 8 nucleotides line up with TRBD1. V was pared by 1 base and J by 8 bases, with 7 bases of the junction left unmatched. Germline V gives CDR1 SGHDT, CDR2 YYEEEE. There are 15 residues in the CDR3. CDR3: CASSLYGQGREKLFF. CDR3 DNA sequence: TGTGCCAGCAGCTTGTATGGACAGGGCCGGGAAAAACTGTTTTTT.

The chain is built from TRBV7-9 and TRBJ2-7, with TRBD2 matching 8 bases. The CDR3 sequence is 16 residues long. Unmatched junction bases numbered 10, after V lost 5 bases and J lost 1 base. Germline V gives CDR1 SEHNR, CDR2 FQNEAQ (reference sequence). The CDR3 DNA follows: TGTGCCAGCAGCCCTTCATCGGGGGGGGCGTCCTACGAGCAGTACTTC. Translated, it gives CASSPSSGGASYEQYF.

V usage is TRBV29-1 and J usage is TRBJ2-1, with TRBD1 as a possible D gene (5 bases). CDR3 size: 14 residues. Between the trimmed V and J ends, which lost 6 bases and 0 bases, there was a span of 12 bases. The V gene's germline CDR1 is SQVTM and CDR2 ANQGSEA. CDR3 region: CSVAGSSSYNEQFF. The CDR3 nucleotides read TGCAGCGTCGCAGGGTCATCCTCCTACAATGAGCAGTTCTTC.

The chain recombines TRBV5-1 with TRBJ1-1; D is perhaps TRBD1 (5 bases). This CDR3 has 17 residues. Germline assignment: CDR1 SGHRS and CDR2 YFSETQ. Trimming stripped 3 bases from V and 1 base from J, with 19 bases between. The CDR3 loop is CASSSTTVGAGNTEAFF. Written as DNA, the CDR3 is TGCGCCAGCAGCTCGACAACGGTTGGGGCGGGGAACACTGAAGCTTTCTTT.

This clonotype has just a few counts. The gene calls are TRBV5-1 and TRBJ2-3; D is perhaps TRBD1 (6 bases). Germline V gene sequence: CDR1 SGHRS, CDR2 YFSETQ. The V gene lost 3 bases and the J gene lost 1 base, with 15 bases spanning the gap. CDR3 length: 16 residues. CDR3 DNA sequence: TGCGCCAGCAGCTCTCACAGGGAGACCGGCACAGATACGCAGTATTTT. Its translation: CASSSHRETGTDTQYF.

The rearrangement links TRBV19 to TRBJ2-7, with TRBD1 matching over 9 bases. The CDR3 spans 16 residues. V lost 3 bases and J lost 2; bases outside the gene matches: 8. Germline CDR1 and CDR2: LNHDA and SQIVND (reference sequence). The CDR3 spells CASSIRSGDRAYEQYF. The CDR3 nucleotides read TGTGCCAGTAGTATCCGTTCTGGGGACAGGGCCTACGAGCAGTACTTC.

The table lists this clonotype with a few counts. This chain connects TRBV20-1 to TRBJ2-3; D call uncertain. V dropped 3 bases and J dropped 4 bases, with 14 bases sitting between them. The CDR3 extends over 14 amino acids. Germline values: CDR1 DFQATT, CDR2 SNEGSKA (reference sequence). The CDR3 nucleotides read TGCAGTGCTAGGGCCTACCAGATATCAGATACGCAGTATTTT. Amino acid sequence: CSARAYQISDTQYF.

The J gene is TRBJ1-1, the V gene TRBV5-1; 7 bases are shared with TRBD1. This CDR3 has 13 residues. From germline, CDR1 is SGHRS and CDR2 YFSETQ. V lost 5 bases to trimming and J lost 1 base; unmatched junction nucleotides: 2. The CDR3 DNA follows: TGCGCCAGCAGAGAGGGGGCGAACACTGAAGCTTTCTTT. Residues: CASREGANTEAFF.

The table lists this clonotype with a few counts. V usage is TRBV6-2 or TRBV6-3 and J usage is TRBJ2-2; D is perhaps TRBD2 (6 bases). The CDR3 runs 11 residues. CDR1 is MNHEY and CDR2 is SVGEGT in the germline V gene. This CDR3 is CAASGAGELFF. CDR3 in DNA: TGTGCTGCCTCGGGGGCCGGGGAGCTGTTTTTT.

The rearrangement uses TRBV9 and TRBJ2-2, with 9 bases fitting TRBD1. The CDR3 covers 17 residues. The V and J ends lost 2 bases and 0 bases, in that order; junction bases with no gene match: 5. CDR1 and CDR2 from the germline V gene are SGDLS and YYNGEE. CDR3 protein: CASSVTQGAANTGELFF. CDR3 DNA: TGTGCCAGCAGCGTTACACAGGGGGCCGCGAACACCGGGGAGCTGTTTTTT.

This clonotype has only a few counts. The rearrangement links TRBV28 to TRBJ2-3, with no clear D. Trimming shortened V by 2 bases and J by 5 bases, and 17 bases separated the two germline ends. The CDR3 is 16 residues long. Per the germline V gene, CDR1 is MDHEN and CDR2 is SYDVKM. DNA for the CDR3: TGTGCCAGCAGTTTACGGTTGACACGGAATTTAGATACGCAGTATTTT. Amino acid sequence: CASSLRLTRNLDTQYF.

This clonotype was detected a few times. The chain uses TRBV20-1 and TRBJ1-4; D ambiguous. This CDR3 contains 14 residues. Germline V CDR1 and CDR2: DFQATT, SNEGSKA (reference sequence). V was shortened by 0 bases and J by 3 bases, with 8 bases between the two germline ends. The CDR3 spells CSAREAEANEKLFF. Written as DNA, the CDR3 is TGCAGTGCTAGAGAGGCAGAAGCTAATGAAAAACTGTTTTTT.

This clonotype was counted between two and nine times. This chain joins TRBV25-1 and TRBJ2-1; no firm D call. Germline assignment: CDR1 MGHDK and CDR2 SYGVNS. V shed 2 bases and J shed 6 bases, with 11 bases lying between them. This CDR3 has 14 residues. In DNA, the CDR3 is TGTGCCAGCAGTGAACTAGTCCCCCCCAATGAGCAGTTCTTC. The encoded protein is CASSELVPPNEQFF.